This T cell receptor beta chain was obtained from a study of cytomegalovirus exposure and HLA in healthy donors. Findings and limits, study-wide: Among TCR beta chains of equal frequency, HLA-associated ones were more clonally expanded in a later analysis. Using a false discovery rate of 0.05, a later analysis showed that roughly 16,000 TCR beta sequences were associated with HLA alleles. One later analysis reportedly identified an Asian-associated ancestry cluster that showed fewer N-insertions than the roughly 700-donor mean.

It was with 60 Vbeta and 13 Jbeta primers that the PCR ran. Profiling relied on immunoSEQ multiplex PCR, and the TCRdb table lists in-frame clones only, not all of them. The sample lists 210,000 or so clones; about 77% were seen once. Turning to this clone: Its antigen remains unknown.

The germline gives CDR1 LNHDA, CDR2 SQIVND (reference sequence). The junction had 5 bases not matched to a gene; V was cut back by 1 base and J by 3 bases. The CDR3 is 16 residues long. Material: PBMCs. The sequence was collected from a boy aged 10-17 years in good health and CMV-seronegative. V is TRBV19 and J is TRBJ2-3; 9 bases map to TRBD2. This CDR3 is CASSIGASGMTDTQYF. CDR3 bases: TGTGCCAGTAGTATAGGGGCTAGCGGGATGACAGATACGCAGTATTTT.